The next 27 T cell receptor beta chains were all read from a single sample in a study of blood T cell repertoires in COVID-19. The repertoire was sequenced with immunoSEQ multiplex PCR; TCRdb's copy has only in-frame clones and lacks some. Of about 440,000 clones in the sample, approximately 90% were seen once. Material: peripheral blood. The origin of the receptors is a woman in her 30s with acute or convalescent COVID-19.

The genes are TRBV5-1 and TRBJ2-3; 7 nucleotides match TRBD1. Germline V lookup: CDR1 SGHRS, CDR2 YFSETQ. Trimming cost V 3 bases and J 8 bases; bases outside gene matches: 12. The CDR3 covers 15 residues. The CDR3 DNA follows: TGCGCCAGCAGCTCGACAGGGTTCTCAGGCGGTACGCAGTATTTT. As protein: CASSSTGFSGGTQYF. The complete variable domain, with remaining parts taken from reference TRBV5-1 and TRBJ2-3, reads KAGVTQTPRYLIKTRGQQVTLSCSPISGHRSVSWYQQTPGQGLQFLFEYFSETQRNKGNFPGRFSGRQFSNSRSEMNVSTLELGDSALYLCASSSTGFSGGTQYFGPGTRLTVL.

The V gene is TRBV19, the J gene TRBJ2-7; 9 bases agree with TRBD1. Germline V gene lookup returns CDR1 LNHDA and CDR2 SQIVND (reference sequence). With 1 base clipped from V and 2 bases from J, the junction kept 3 bases outside the gene matches. This CDR3 has 15 amino acids. In DNA, the CDR3 is TGTGCCAGTAGTATAGCGGGGACAGGGACCTACGAGCAGTACTTC. Translating it yields CASSIAGTGTYEQYF.

The chain has TRBV29-1 and TRBJ1-4; tentatively, D is TRBD1 (6 bases). The germline V gene encodes CDR1 SQVTM and CDR2 ANQGSEA. V was pared by 2 bases and J by 7 bases, with 14 bases between. This CDR3 spans 14 amino acids. The CDR3 here is CSVESGAGVEKLFF. CDR3 sequence (DNA): TGCAGCGTTGAATCCGGGGCAGGGGTTGAAAAACTGTTTTTT. Full variable domain (outside the CDR3, taken from reference TRBV29-1 and TRBJ1-4): SAVISQKPSRDICQRGTSLTIQCQVDSQVTMMFWYRQQPGQSLTLIATANQGSEATYESGFVIDKFPISRPNLTFSTLTVSNMSPEDSSIYLCSVESGAGVEKLFFGSGTQLSVL.

The rearrangement links TRBV28 to TRBJ1-4; possible D gene TRBD1, 5 bases. The length of the CDR3 is 14 residues. Per the germline V gene, CDR1 is MDHEN and CDR2 is SYDVKM. Trimming removed 3 bases at V and 4 bases at J, with 9 bases between. Written as DNA, the CDR3 is TGTGCCAGCAGTTTGGGGGGAGATAATGAAAAACTGTTTTTT. This gives the protein CASSLGGDNEKLFF.

V and J are TRBV28 and TRBJ2-5; TRBD2 matches at 13 bases. V lost 3 bases, J lost 6 bases, and 7 bases stayed unmatched. This CDR3 has 16 residues. Per the germline V gene, CDR1 is MDHEN and CDR2 is SYDVKM. This CDR3 reads CASSFSTSGGAQTQYF. The CDR3 bases are TGTGCCAGCAGTTTCTCAACTAGCGGGGGGGCTCAGACCCAGTACTTC.

This chain links TRBV9 with TRBJ1-2, with D perhaps matching TRBD1 (5 bases). V shed 0 bases and J shed 4 bases, with 10 bases lying between them. This CDR3 is 14 amino acids long. Germline CDR1 and CDR2: SGDLS and YYNGEE. CDR3 coding DNA: TGTGCCAGCAGCGTAGCCCAGGGCGGCTATGGCTACACCTTC. Protein sequence: CASSVAQGGYGYTF.

This sequence joins TRBV5-5 and TRBJ1-2, with D unresolved. Germline values: CDR1 SGHKS, CDR2 YYEKEE (reference sequence). Trimming removed 0 bases at V and 4 bases at J, with 13 bases between. The CDR3 length is 15 residues. CDR3 sequence reads: CASSLAVGEGYGYTF. Written as DNA, the CDR3 is TGTGCCAGCAGCTTGGCAGTGGGCGAGGGCTATGGCTACACCTTC.

The gene calls are TRBV5-1 and TRBJ1-2; TRBD1 matches 7 bases. CDR3 size: 16 residues. After removal of 7 bases from V and 2 bases from J, the junction contained 14 bases not matched to a gene. Germline V gene sequence: CDR1 SGHRS, CDR2 YFSETQ. Here the CDR3 DNA reads TGCGCCAGCGGACCGGGACAGACAGCAGTAAACTATGGCTACACCTTC. Its protein product is CASGPGQTAVNYGYTF.

The chain joins TRBV27 to TRBJ1-5; a possible D gene is TRBD1 (5 bases). Germline V gene sequence: CDR1 MNHEY, CDR2 SMNVEV (reference sequence). The CDR3 is 14 amino acids. Deletions cut 6 bases from V and 8 bases from J, with 17 bases between. This chain's CDR3 is CASSSAGGIKPQHF. The CDR3 DNA reads TGTGCCAGCAGCTCGGCGGGGGGGATTAAGCCCCAGCATTTT.

This chain links TRBV9 with TRBJ1-5, with 10 bases lining up with TRBD1. The CDR3 extends over 17 amino acids. Trimming took 3 bases from V and 4 from J; bases not matched to a gene: 10. From germline, CDR1 is SGDLS and CDR2 YYNGEE. The CDR3 reads CASSAGTGENRNQPQHF. The CDR3 DNA reads TGTGCCAGCAGCGCGGGGACAGGGGAGAACCGAAATCAGCCCCAGCATTTT. Looking up the rest from reference TRBV9 and TRBJ1-5 gives the full variable domain: DSGVTQTPKHLITATGQRVTLRCSPRSGDLSVYWYQQSLDQGLQFLIQYYNGEERAKGNILERFSAQQFPDLHSELNLSSLELGDSALYFCASSAGTGENRNQPQHFGDGTRLSIL.

The gene calls are TRBV10-3 and TRBJ1-4; weak D call: TRBD1 (5 bases). Germline V CDR1 and CDR2: ENHRY, SYGVKD. This CDR3 has 12 amino acids. The V and J ends lost 10 bases and 5 bases respectively, with 11 bases between them. The CDR3 here is CATSQENEKLFF. DNA for the CDR3: TGTGCCACCTCACAGGAGAATGAAAAACTGTTTTTT.

The J gene is TRBJ1-2, the V gene TRBV5-1; TRBD1 is a possible D gene (5 bases). CDR1 and CDR2 (germline): SGHRS, YFSETQ. V lost 4 bases and J 6 bases, leaving 16 bases between the germline ends. The CDR3 length is 14 residues. CDR3 in amino acids: CASSPVWGEDGYTF. The CDR3 DNA sequence: TGCGCCAGCAGCCCCGTTTGGGGGGAGGATGGCTACACCTTC.

This clone was counted a single time. The V and J genes are TRBV6-4 and TRBJ2-3, with 10 nucleotides matching TRBD2. Germline-derived CDR1 and CDR2 are MRHNA and SNTAGT. The CDR3 runs 15 residues. V shed 2 bases and J 6 bases; nucleotides not matched to a gene: 5. The chain's CDR3 is CASSDQAGGPDTQYF. DNA of the CDR3: TGTGCCAGCAGTGACCAAGCGGGGGGGCCTGATACGCAGTATTTT.

Concerning this clone itself: Other DNA sequences in this sample translate to the same CDR3. This rearrangement joins TRBV30 to TRBJ2-7, with D possibly matching TRBD2 (5 bases). The V end lost 0 bases, the J end lost 4 bases, and 7 bases lay between the germline ends. From germline, CDR1 is GTSNPN and CDR2 SVGIG (reference sequence). This CDR3 region has 12 residues. The CDR3, as DNA: TGTGCCTGGAGTGTACTAGGGTACGAGCAGTACTTC. It yields the protein CAWSVLGYEQYF. Together with reference TRBV30 and TRBJ2-7, the CDR3 gives the full variable domain: SQTIHQWPATLVQPVGSPLSLECTVEGTSNPNLYWYRQAAGRGLQLLFYSVGIGQISSEVPQNLSASRPQDRQFILSSKKLLLSDSGFYLCAWSVLGYEQYFGPGTRLTVT.

This chain links TRBV19 with TRBJ2-3, with TRBD2 matching 11 bases. The V segment lost 4 bases and the J segment 0 bases; nucleotides outside the gene matches: 3. This CDR3 spans 16 amino acids. Germline V gene sequence: CDR1 LNHDA, CDR2 SQIVND (reference sequence). The CDR3 sequence is CASSKVAGGSTDTQYF. The CDR3 bases are TGTGCCAGTAGTAAGGTAGCGGGGGGGAGCACAGATACGCAGTATTTT.

This sequence joins TRBV18 and TRBJ1-2; D unclear. This CDR3 comprises 13 residues. Trimming removed 0 bases from V and 4 bases from J, with 6 bases in between. Germline V gene data show CDR1 as KGHSH and CDR2 as LQKENI. The CDR3, as DNA: TGTGCCAGCTCACCACCGAGCCTCTATGGCTACACCTTC. Its protein product is CASSPPSLYGYTF.

The gene calls are TRBV7-2 and TRBJ2-5; TRBD2 agrees at 9 bases. Per germline, CDR1 SGHTA and CDR2 FQGNSA. V lost 5 bases to trimming and J lost 1 base; unmatched junction nucleotides: 5. This CDR3 has 15 amino acids. CDR3 DNA sequence: TGTGCCAGCAGCAGTAGCGGGGGACGCCAAGAGACCCAGTACTTC. This sequence encodes CASSSSGGRQETQYF. Full variable domain (remainder filled in from reference TRBV7-2 and TRBJ2-5): GAGVSQSPSNKVTEKGKDVELRCDPISGHTALYWYRQSLGQGLEFLIYFQGNSAPDKSGLPSDRFSAERTGGSVSTLTIQRTQQEDSAVYLCASSSSGGRQETQYFGPGTRLLVL.

CDR3 in DNA: TGCGCCAGCAGCCCCGAGCCACAGGGTTTGTACGAGCAGTACTTC. Its protein product is CASSPEPQGLYEQYF. The chain couples TRBV5-1 to TRBJ2-7; a possible D gene is TRBD1 (6 bases). The V end was cut by 4 bases, the J end by 4 bases, with 18 bases between. The germline CDR1 and CDR2 sequences are SGHRS and YFSETQ. The CDR3 totals 15 residues.

This rearrangement joins TRBV6-6 to TRBJ2-6; 7 bases are a match to TRBD1. The V gene end was trimmed by 5 bases and the J gene end by 0 bases; junction bases not matched to a gene: 10. From germline, CDR1 is MNHNY and CDR2 SVGAGI (reference sequence). This CDR3 has 18 amino acids. This chain's CDR3 is CASSPQPGQISGANVLTF. The CDR3 DNA reads as TGTGCCAGCAGTCCACAACCGGGACAGATCTCTGGGGCCAACGTCCTGACTTTC.

This chain connects TRBV5-1 to TRBJ1-3; 8 nucleotides line up with TRBD1. Germline loops: CDR1 SGHRS, CDR2 YFSETQ. The CDR3 contains 15 residues. J was trimmed by 4 bases and V by 0 bases; bases with no gene match: 3. The CDR3 here is CASSLEQGGGNTIYF. DNA of the CDR3: TGCGCCAGCAGCTTGGAACAGGGGGGCGGAAACACCATATATTTT.

The chain employs TRBV20-1 and TRBJ2-2; no reliable D call. Germline V gene data show CDR1 as DFQATT and CDR2 as SNEGSKA (reference sequence). The CDR3 is 11 amino acids. V was pared by 1 base and J by 8 bases, with 5 bases between. The CDR3 here is CSARVAGELFF. For the CDR3, the DNA is TGCAGTGCTAGAGTGGCAGGGGAGCTGTTTTTT.

The J gene is TRBJ2-7, the V gene TRBV11-2; 8 bases agree with TRBD2. The CDR3 has 18 amino acids. Trimming at V came to 2 bases and at J to 5 bases, leaving 17 bases not matched to a gene. The germline CDR1 and CDR2 sequences are SGHAT and FQNNGV. Written as DNA, the CDR3 is TGTGCCAGCAGCTTACTCGCGGGGGGTTGGGGGGGGGCTCACGAGCAGTACTTC. It is translated as CASSLLAGGWGGAHEQYF.

The chain recombines TRBV24-1 with TRBJ2-2, with D perhaps matching TRBD2 (6 bases). Trimming pared 2 bases from V and 3 bases from J, leaving 9 bases between. The CDR3 has 15 residues. Germline V gives CDR1 KGHDR, CDR2 SFDVKD. CDR3 in DNA: TGTGCCACCAGTGATTGGAGGAGGGACACCGGGGAGCTGTTTTTT. As protein: CATSDWRRDTGELFF.

V usage is TRBV11-2 and J usage is TRBJ1-4; no clear D gene. The V end was cut by 4 bases, the J end by 4 bases, with 4 bases between. From germline, CDR1 is SGHAT and CDR2 FQNNGV. This CDR3 is 12 amino acids long. CDR3 DNA: TGTGCCAGCAGCTCCCTTAATGAAAAACTGTTTTTT. Amino acid sequence: CASSSLNEKLFF.

V is TRBV9 and J is TRBJ2-2, with D possibly being TRBD1 (5 bases). Trimming pared 0 bases from V and 5 bases from J, leaving 11 bases between. The CDR3 length is 15 residues. The V gene's germline CDR1 is SGDLS and CDR2 YYNGEE. The CDR3, as DNA: TGTGCCAGCAGCGTAGGAGTAGGGGTAACCGGGGAGCTGTTTTTT. Translated: CASSVGVGVTGELFF.

The chain links TRBV5-1 to TRBJ2-4; 10 nucleotides match TRBD2. The length of the CDR3 is 16 residues. With V trimmed by 6 bases and J by 0 bases, 6 bases remained unmatched. The germline V gene encodes CDR1 SGHRS and CDR2 YFSETQ. The CDR3 sequence is CASTPSGGLAKNIQYF. Here the CDR3 DNA reads TGCGCCAGCACCCCTAGCGGGGGACTAGCCAAAAACATTCAGTACTTC.

The chain has TRBV28 and TRBJ1-4, with D perhaps TRBD1 (5 bases). Trimming removed 5 bases from V and 8 bases from J, with 24 bases in between. Germline lookup yields CDR1 MDHEN and CDR2 SYDVKM. The CDR3 consists of 17 residues. CDR3 sequence: CASSLLIQGGIKEKLFF. The CDR3 DNA reads TGTGCCAGCAGTCTCCTAATCCAGGGCGGGATCAAAGAAAAACTGTTTTTT.